Sequencing of this T cell receptor (beta chain) was carried out in a study of CD8+CD57+ T cells in acquired aplastic anemia. As for the study in general: Each DNA sample taken from sorted CD4+ and CD8+ cells came to approximately 3 ug on average. Study-wide points: Significance was not reached for CD8+ Simpson's diversity between patients and controls. Researchers report that 25 to 35 CD8+ CDR3 sequences appeared in both patients and controls.

Genomic DNA served as template for TCR beta VDJ and CDR3 profiling. Each CDR3 protein is one row after TCRdb ran MiXCR on the reads. The sample contains 150,000 to 200,000 distinct CDR3 sequences, 60% to 70% of which appear only once. Remarks on this clonotype: What it binds is unknown.

Germline V gene sequence: CDR1 ENHRY, CDR2 SYGVKD. This CDR3 is 13 amino acids long. The ends were cut back, 10 bases at V and 2 bases at J, with 15 bases in the middle. V gene TRBV10-3 combines with J gene TRBJ2-7; D possibly corresponds to TRBD1 (5 bases). Sample: sorted CD4+, CD8+, or CD8+CD57+ T cells (not recorded which) from PBMCs. The receptor was isolated from a human donor in good health. The CDR3 nucleotides read TGTGCCAGCAGGGCGAGCAGAGCCTACGAGCAGTACTTC. This translates into CASRASRAYEQYF.